This entry is about one T cell receptor beta chain. CDR1 is SGHTA and CDR2 is FQGTGA in the germline V gene. The CDR3 sequence is 15 residues long. J lost 5 bases, V lost 5 bases, and 8 bases had no gene match. Using immunoSEQ multiplex PCR, the repertoire was profiled, and TCRdb retains in-frame clones only, with some absent. The sample contains roughly 53,000 clones, roughly 88% of which appear only once. This record belongs to a study of blood T cell repertoires in COVID-19. Whole-study context: T cells, B-cell-depleted T cells, or PBMCs provided the cDNA or gDNA that served as material.

The sequenced sample was peripheral blood. This clonotype was obtained from a human donor in a cohort sampled during active COVID-19. The chain is built from TRBV7-3 and TRBJ2-3; the match to TRBD1 covers 9 bases. Here the CDR3 reads CASSIPTGGQDTQYF. The CDR3 bases are TGTGCCAGCAGCATCCCGACAGGGGGTCAAGATACGCAGTATTTT.